These 24 T cell receptor beta chains were all obtained from the same sample, sequenced in a study of identical twins. Each CDR3 protein is one row after TCRdb ran MiXCR on the 5' RACE reads. Seen here are around 1.7 million distinct CDR3 sequences, roughly a third observed once, and the top ten hold about 0.27%. Material for sequencing was cord blood. These receptors all come from a newborn girl in good health.

The rearrangement joins TRBV13 to TRBJ2-4; 7 bases align to TRBD1. The germline gives CDR1 PRHDT, CDR2 FYEKMQ (reference sequence). This CDR3 spans 17 amino acids. V was clipped by 4 bases and J by 2 bases; unmatched bases: 11. The CDR3 protein is CASSSYDRVETKNIQYF. The CDR3 nucleotides are TGTGCCAGCAGCTCGTACGACAGGGTGGAAACCAAAAACATTCAGTACTTC. The variable domain in full, with the rest retrieved from reference TRBV13 and TRBJ2-4, is AAGVIQSPRHLIKEKRETATLKCYPIPRHDTVYWYQQGPGQDPQFLISFYEKMQSDKGSIPDRFSAQQFSDYHSELNMSSLELGDSALYFCASSSYDRVETKNIQYFGAGTRLSVL.

This sequence joins TRBV7-9 and TRBJ2-2, with 7 positions matching TRBD1. V trimming: 7 bases; J trimming: 4 bases; junction bases outside the gene matches: 6. Germline V CDR1 and CDR2: SEHNR, FQNEAQ (reference sequence). The length of the CDR3 is 14 residues. The CDR3 reads CASTDRVSTGELFF. Here the CDR3 DNA reads TGTGCCAGCACCGACAGGGTCAGCACCGGGGAGCTGTTTTTT.

V gene TRBV7-2 combines with J gene TRBJ2-1, with TRBD2 identical over 11 bases. The J call may be incorrect, as the DNA end agrees better with TRBJ2-7. Germline CDR1 SGHTA, CDR2 FQGNSA. This CDR3 spans 16 amino acids. The CDR3 here is CASSLYASGGYNEQYF. CDR3 nucleotides: TGTGCCAGCAGCTTATATGCTAGCGGGGGGTACAATGAGCAGTACTTC.

The sample holds a few counts of this clonotype. This chain connects TRBV20-1 to TRBJ2-3; 10 positions match TRBD2. Per germline, CDR1 DFQATT and CDR2 SNEGSKA (reference sequence). Trimming cost V 5 bases and J 6 bases; bases outside gene matches: 14. The CDR3 consists of 16 residues. CDR3 amino acids: CSASREERGGQDTQYF. The CDR3 DNA is TGCAGTGCTTCCAGGGAGGAGCGGGGGGGCCAGGATACGCAGTATTTT.

Concerning this clonotype: Sequence at one end of the junction differs from germline and may be a read error. The chain joins TRBV5-1 to TRBJ2-6, with 12 bases lining up with TRBD1. CDR1 is SGHRS and CDR2 is YFSETQ in the germline V gene. The CDR3 contains 22 residues. CDR3 protein: CASSLGRDRGLSKLSGSNVLTF. The CDR3 nucleotides read TGCGCCAGCAGCTTGGGGCGGGACAGGGGGCTTTCCAAGCTCTCTGGGTCCAACGTCCTGACTTTC.

The chain links TRBV5-6 to TRBJ1-1, with 8 positions matching TRBD1. Germline V lookup: CDR1 SGHDT, CDR2 YYEEEE. J gave up 5 bases and V 4 bases, and 7 bases lay outside the gene matches. The CDR3 is made up of 14 amino acids. Written as DNA, the CDR3 is TGTGCCAGCAGCATAAACAGGGGGGGAACTGAAGCTTTCTTT. It codes for CASSINRGGTEAFF.

The rearrangement uses TRBV5-5 and TRBJ1-2; TRBD1 matches at 7 bases. This CDR3 has 15 residues. CDR1 is SGHKS and CDR2 is YYEKEE in the germline V gene (reference sequence). The ends lost 4 bases at V and 8 bases at J; junction bases unmatched: 14. Here the CDR3 reads CASSPLDRVKGGYTF. As DNA, the CDR3 is TGTGCCAGCAGCCCCTTAGACAGGGTAAAAGGGGGCTACACCTTC.

This clonotype was observed a few times. The V gene is TRBV2, the J gene TRBJ1-6; no clear D gene. V dropped 4 bases and J dropped 4 bases, with 5 bases sitting between them. CDR1 is SNHLY, CDR2 FYNNEI, per germline. CDR3 length: 13 amino acids. The CDR3 reads CASSVVYNSPLHF. The CDR3 DNA is TGTGCCAGCAGTGTGGTTTATAATTCACCCCTCCACTTT.

This chain connects TRBV20-1 to TRBJ2-7; D gene unclear. There are 12 residues in the CDR3. V lost 2 bases, J lost 3 bases, and 8 bases lay in between. Per germline, CDR1 DFQATT and CDR2 SNEGSKA (reference sequence). CDR3 bases: TGCAGTGCTAGAAGAGCGAACTACGAGCAGTACTTC. This sequence encodes CSARRANYEQYF.

The rearrangement uses TRBV6-1 and TRBJ1-6; D ambiguous. Germline lookup yields CDR1 MNHNS and CDR2 SASEGT. CDR3 length: 14 amino acids. V lost 1 base to trimming and J lost 9 bases, with 10 bases between them. DNA of the CDR3: TGTGCCAGCAGTGAAGTGGCCGGGTTTTCACCCCTCCACTTT. It yields the protein CASSEVAGFSPLHF.

The chain carries TRBV7-9 and TRBJ2-3; weak D call: TRBD2 (5 bases). The CDR3 consists of 16 residues. CDR1 is SEHNR, CDR2 FQNEAQ, per germline (reference sequence). V gave up 5 bases and J gave up 3 bases, with 18 bases separating them. The CDR3 DNA reads TGTGCCAGCAGCACCGAGGGCCCCGTTGGAACAGATACGCAGTATTTT. Its translation: CASSTEGPVGTDTQYF. Full variable domain (outside the CDR3, taken from reference TRBV7-9 and TRBJ2-3): DTGVSQNPRHKITKRGQNVTFRCDPISEHNRLYWYRQTLGQGPEFLTYFQNEAQLEKSRLLSDRFSAERPKGSFSTLEIQRTEQGDSAMYLCASSTEGPVGTDTQYFGPGTRLTVL.

The CDR3 region is CASSLVLAGDRRYF. The DNA of the CDR3 is TGTGCCAGCAGTTTGGTCCTAGCGGGAGACCGGAGGTATTTT. This chain joins TRBV28 and TRBJ2-3; 10 nucleotides line up with TRBD2. Trimming cost V 3 bases and J 14 bases; bases outside gene matches: 11. The CDR3 is 14 residues long. Germline V gives CDR1 MDHEN, CDR2 SYDVKM.

CDR3 region: CASSLGRTGLNYNEQFF. The CDR3 region has the DNA TGTGCCAGCAGTTTAGGGAGGACTGGACTGAACTACAATGAGCAGTTCTTC. V is TRBV27 and J is TRBJ2-1; a possible D gene is TRBD2 (6 bases). With 2 bases removed from V and 3 bases from J, the gap between germline ends came to 17 bases. CDR1 MNHEY and CDR2 SMNVEV come from the germline V gene (reference sequence). The CDR3 is made up of 17 amino acids.

The chain recombines TRBV28 with TRBJ2-1; D is possibly TRBD1 (6 bases). This CDR3 comprises 13 residues. The V and J ends lost 10 bases and 4 bases respectively, with 14 bases between them. Germline CDR1 and CDR2: MDHEN and SYDVKM. The chain's CDR3 is CAILDRSYNEQFF. The CDR3 bases are TGTGCCATCCTTGACAGGTCATACAATGAGCAGTTCTTC.

The rearrangement joins TRBV18 to TRBJ2-3, with D perhaps TRBD1 (5 bases). CDR1 KGHSH and CDR2 LQKENI come from the germline V gene. Trimming pared 1 base from V and 4 bases from J, leaving 9 bases between. This CDR3 spans 14 amino acids. The CDR3 protein is CASSPLEGADTQYF. The DNA of the CDR3 is TGTGCCAGCTCACCACTAGAAGGGGCAGATACGCAGTATTTT.

This chain links TRBV28 with TRBJ1-2, with 7 bases identical to TRBD1. Looked up from germline, CDR1 is MDHEN and CDR2 is SYDVKM. Unmatched junction bases numbered 18, after V lost 3 bases and J lost 5 bases. CDR3 length: 18 amino acids. The CDR3 protein is CASSLALGRGTETYGYTF. CDR3 DNA: TGTGCCAGCAGTTTGGCCTTGGGTCGAGGGACAGAAACATATGGCTACACCTTC.

The chain combines TRBV14 with TRBJ2-5; 10 nucleotides line up with TRBD1. J gave up 11 bases and V 2 bases, and 20 bases lay outside the gene matches. This CDR3 comprises 18 residues. Germline V lookup: CDR1 SGHDN, CDR2 FVKESK. The CDR3 sequence: CASSQWRDRGDTQREQYF. CDR3 nucleotide sequence: TGTGCCAGCAGCCAATGGCGGGACAGGGGAGATACCCAGCGTGAGCAGTACTTC.

In its sample, this clonotype was seen a few times. This chain uses TRBV28 with TRBJ2-4; 7 bases agree with TRBD1. The junction had 6 bases not matched to a gene; V was cut back by 5 bases and J by 8 bases. The CDR3 consists of 13 residues. Germline V gives CDR1 MDHEN, CDR2 SYDVKM. CDR3 loop: CASSTDRVDIQYF. The CDR3 DNA sequence: TGTGCCAGCAGTACCGACAGGGTTGACATTCAGTACTTC. Looking up the rest from reference TRBV28 and TRBJ2-4 gives the full variable domain: DVKVTQSSRYLVKRTGEKVFLECVQDMDHENMFWYRQDPGLGLRLIYFSYDVKMKEKGDIPEGYSVSREKKERFSLILESASTNQTSMYLCASSTDRVDIQYFGAGTRLSVL.

This chain joins TRBV20-1 and TRBJ2-2; TRBD2 matches 7 bases. Germline values: CDR1 DFQATT, CDR2 SNEGSKA (reference sequence). This CDR3 has 13 amino acids. V shed 6 bases, J shed 0 bases, and the junction held 1 base outside the gene matches. This CDR3 reads CSAAGPNTGELFF. CDR3 DNA sequence: TGCAGTGCAGCGGGGCCGAACACCGGGGAGCTGTTTTTT.

This clonotype was seen a handful of times. The chain uses TRBV27 and TRBJ2-5; D unclear. V was clipped by 10 bases and J by 3 bases, with 6 bases between them. CDR3 length: 10 residues. The germline V gene encodes CDR1 MNHEY and CDR2 SMNVEV (reference sequence). As DNA, the CDR3 is TGTGCCACCCGCGAAGAGACCCAGTACTTC. It specifies CATREETQYF.

This clonotype was seen more than once but under ten times. The rearrangement joins TRBV6-5 to TRBJ1-2; TRBD1 matches at 9 bases. Germline V gene lookup returns CDR1 MNHEY and CDR2 SVGAGI. After removal of 4 bases from V and 7 bases from J, the junction contained 25 bases not matched to a gene. The CDR3 has 20 residues. Here the CDR3 DNA reads TGTGCCAGCAGTTCAGTACGAGAGGAGGGGACAGGGACCCAACGAAGTGGCTACACCTTC. Protein sequence: CASSSVREEGTGTQRSGYTF.

This clonotype was counted between two and nine times. The CDR3 sequence is CASSQAYRDSGTDTQYF. The CDR3 DNA reads as TGTGCCAGCAGCCAAGCCTACAGGGACAGTGGTACAGATACGCAGTATTTT. The chain uses TRBV3-1 and TRBJ2-3, with 7 nucleotides matching TRBD1. CDR3 length equals 17 residues. Germline lookup yields CDR1 LGHDT and CDR2 YNNKEL (reference sequence). The junction had 10 bases not matched to a gene; V was cut back by 1 base and J by 3 bases.

The table lists this clonotype with a count of one. A much larger clone differs from this one at a single base, so this may be a read error. CDR3 nucleotide sequence: TGTGCCATCAGTGCGAGTCTAGACATCACAGATACGCAGTATTTT. Encoded protein: CAISASLDITDTQYF. V gene TRBV10-3 combines with J gene TRBJ2-3; D ambiguous. The CDR3 is 15 residues long. V was clipped by 4 bases and J by 2 bases, with 13 bases between them. Looked up from germline, CDR1 is ENHRY and CDR2 is SYGVKD.

This clonotype showed up just a few times. The chain has TRBV28 and TRBJ1-5; D is unclear. Trimming removed 4 bases from V and 0 bases from J, with 10 bases in between. Germline loops: CDR1 MDHEN, CDR2 SYDVKM. There are 15 residues in the CDR3. The CDR3 nucleotides are TGTGCCAGCAGTTGGCGACGGAATAGCAATCAGCCCCAGCATTTT. Translated, it gives CASSWRRNSNQPQHF.